This T cell receptor beta chain stems from a study of cytomegalovirus exposure and HLA in healthy donors. PCR was performed using 60 Vbeta and 13 Jbeta primers. Profiling relied on immunoSEQ multiplex PCR, and the TCRdb table lists in-frame clones only, not all of them. The table lists 110,000 to 150,000 clones, 75% to 80% of them singletons. V was cut by 6 bases and J by 0 bases, with 5 bases left in between. Per germline, CDR1 MNHEY and CDR2 SVGAGI. CDR3 length equals 12 residues. The study, taken as a whole, reports: Excluded were some V segments that proved indistinguishable, including TRBV6-2 and TRBV6-3. The productive fraction for most TCR beta V segments was about 87% or about 30% in an earlier analysis.

This clone was found a few times. Antigen specificity is unknown. The material sequenced was PBMCs. The sequence came from a woman aged 25 to 39 in good health and CMV-seronegative. The chain recombines TRBV6-5 with TRBJ1-1; no definite D call. CDR3 nucleotides: TGTGCCAGCAGCTCTATGAACACTGAAGCTTTCTTT. Encoded protein: CASSSMNTEAFF.